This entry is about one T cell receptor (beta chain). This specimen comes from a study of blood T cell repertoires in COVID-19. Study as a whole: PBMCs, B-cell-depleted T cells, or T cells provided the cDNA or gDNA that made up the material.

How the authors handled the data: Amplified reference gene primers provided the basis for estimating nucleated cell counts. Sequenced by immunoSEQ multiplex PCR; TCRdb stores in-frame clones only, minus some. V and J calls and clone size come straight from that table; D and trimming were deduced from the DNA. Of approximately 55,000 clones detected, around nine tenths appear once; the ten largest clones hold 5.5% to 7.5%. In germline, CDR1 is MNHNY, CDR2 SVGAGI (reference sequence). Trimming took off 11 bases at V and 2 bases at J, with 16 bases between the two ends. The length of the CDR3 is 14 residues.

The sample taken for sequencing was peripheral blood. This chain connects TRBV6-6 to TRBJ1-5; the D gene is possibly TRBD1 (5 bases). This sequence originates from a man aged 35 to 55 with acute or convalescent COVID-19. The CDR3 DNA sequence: TGTGCCGGACAAAGGGCTCTCGGCAATCAGCCCCAGCATTTT. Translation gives CAGQRALGNQPQHF.